The present TCR beta chain was sequenced within a study of shared clonotypes between healthy human individuals. The germline CDR1 and CDR2 sequences are SGHNT and YYREEE (reference sequence). The J segment lost 0 bases and the V segment lost 0 bases, leaving 1 base of the junction unmatched. The CDR3 totals 16 residues. Authors' analysis steps: Filtering differed, since immunoSEQ gave only junction sequences and no quality scores. Libraries were prepared by immunoSEQ multiplex PCR; TCRdb keeps only in-frame clonotypes and omits some of them. Clone size and V and J calls were adopted from that table, with D and trimming inferred from the DNA. The repertoire holds some 2 million clones, with about 95% as singletons.

The chain employs TRBV5-4 and TRBJ2-4; 9 bases line up with TRBD2. Sequencing input: naive CD4+ T cells sorted from blood. Subset specified: CD45RA+ positively selected. This TCR was sampled from a man between 18 and 35 years old in good health. CDR3 protein: CASSLGGGVAKNIQYF. For the CDR3, the DNA is TGTGCCAGCAGCTTGGGCGGGGGGGTAGCCAAAAACATTCAGTACTTC.